A single sample gave rise to the 16 T cell receptor beta chains below, sequenced in a study of blood T cell repertoires in COVID-19. Assay: immunoSEQ multiplex PCR; the TCRdb copy retains only in-frame clones and omits some. Among under 300,000 clones listed, over 80% were seen once. Material: peripheral blood. Source of these receptors: a middle-aged woman who had recovered from COVID-19.

The chain links TRBV27 to TRBJ2-7; 14 bases match TRBD2. The CDR3 consists of 16 residues. CDR1 MNHEY and CDR2 SMNVEV come from the germline V gene (reference sequence). The J segment lost 4 bases and the V segment lost 2 bases, leaving 4 bases of the junction unmatched. The CDR3 DNA is TGTGCCAGCAGTTTAGAAGGGACTAGCGGGGGATACGAGCAGTACTTC. Protein product: CASSLEGTSGGYEQYF.

V gene TRBV5-1 combines with J gene TRBJ2-1; perhaps TRBD1 as D (6 bases). CDR1 and CDR2 from the germline V gene are SGHRS and YFSETQ. The CDR3 loop spans 16 amino acids. V was pared by 4 bases and J by 7 bases, with 21 bases between. The CDR3 loop is CASSPDRFETGNEQFF. The CDR3 DNA sequence: TGCGCCAGCAGCCCCGACAGGTTCGAAACCGGGAATGAGCAGTTCTTC. The variable domain in full, completed from reference TRBV5-1 and TRBJ2-1, reads KAGVTQTPRYLIKTRGQQVTLSCSPISGHRSVSWYQQTPGQGLQFLFEYFSETQRNKGNFPGRFSGRQFSNSRSEMNVSTLELGDSALYLCASSPDRFETGNEQFFGPGTRLTVL.

The CDR3 spells CASSKQGATDTQYF. The CDR3 coding sequence is TGCGCCAGCAGCAAACAGGGGGCCACAGATACGCAGTATTTT. The chain joins TRBV5-1 to TRBJ2-3, with TRBD1 identical over 9 bases. Germline V gene sequence: CDR1 SGHRS, CDR2 YFSETQ. V trimming: 4 bases; J trimming: 2 bases; junction bases outside the gene matches: 2. CDR3 length: 14 residues.

The V gene is TRBV11-3, the J gene TRBJ2-7, with TRBD2 matching over 13 bases. The germline CDR1 and CDR2 sequences are SGHNT and YENEEA. V shed 3 bases, J shed 7 bases, and the junction held 9 bases outside the gene matches. The CDR3 spans 16 residues. CDR3 DNA sequence: TGTGCCAGCAGCTTCAGGACTAGCGGGGGAATGTGGGAGCAGTACTTC. This encodes CASSFRTSGGMWEQYF. Full variable domain (missing parts from reference TRBV11-3 and TRBJ2-7): EAGVVQSPRYKIIEKKQPVAFWCNPISGHNTLYWYLQNLGQGPELLIRYENEEAVDDSQLPKDRFSAERLKGVDSTLKIQPAELGDSAVYLCASSFRTSGGMWEQYFGPGTRLTVT.

The rearrangement links TRBV5-6 to TRBJ2-6; weak D call: TRBD1 (5 bases). Deletions cut 5 bases from V and 0 bases from J, with 18 bases between. The CDR3 loop spans 18 amino acids. Germline CDR1 is SGHDT and CDR2 is YYEEEE. The CDR3 loop reads CASRLRGFAYSGANVLTF. As DNA, the CDR3 is TGTGCCAGCAGATTAAGGGGCTTCGCCTACTCTGGGGCCAACGTCCTGACTTTC. The full variable domain, completed using reference TRBV5-6 and TRBJ2-6, is DAGVTQSPTHLIKTRGQQVTLRCSPKSGHDTVSWYQQALGQGPQFIFQYYEEEERQRGNFPDRFSGHQFPNYSSELNVNALLLGDSALYLCASRLRGFAYSGANVLTFGAGSRLTVL.

A few counts support this clone. V usage is TRBV5-1 and J usage is TRBJ1-1; possible D gene TRBD1, 5 bases. The CDR3 covers 15 residues. V lost 0 bases to trimming and J lost 1 base, with 10 bases between them. Germline assignment: CDR1 SGHRS and CDR2 YFSETQ. The CDR3 here is CASSLGRVGNTEAFF. CDR3 sequence (DNA): TGCGCCAGCAGCTTGGGCAGGGTCGGGAACACTGAAGCTTTCTTT.

The chain joins TRBV14 to TRBJ1-1; D gene unclear. The V gene lost 0 bases and the J gene lost 0 bases, with 11 bases spanning the gap. Germline V lookup: CDR1 SGHDN, CDR2 FVKESK. The CDR3 contains 16 residues. The CDR3 region has the DNA TGTGCCAGCAGCCAAGAGCGGGATTGGGTGAACACTGAAGCTTTCTTT. The encoded protein is CASSQERDWVNTEAFF.

V and J are TRBV9 and TRBJ2-6; D remains ambiguous. The germline gives CDR1 SGDLS, CDR2 YYNGEE. Trimming took 3 bases from V and 3 from J, leaving 7 bases between them. The CDR3 length is 14 residues. The CDR3 nucleotides read TGTGCCAGCAGCGACGAGCGTGGGGCCAACGTCCTGACTTTC. It specifies CASSDERGANVLTF.

The genes are TRBV6-4 and TRBJ2-2; no clear D gene. The CDR3 runs to 13 residues. V lost 4 bases to trimming and J lost 6 bases, with 9 bases between them. Germline CDR1 MRHNA, CDR2 SNTAGT. The CDR3 region has the DNA TGTGCCAGCAGTGCCTACCCATCCGGGGAGCTGTTTTTT. Protein product: CASSAYPSGELFF.

This chain connects TRBV7-7 to TRBJ2-3; 13 bases are shared with TRBD2. The CDR3 runs to 16 residues. The V gene end was trimmed by 5 bases and the J gene end by 9 bases; junction bases not matched to a gene: 11. Looked up from germline, CDR1 is SSHAT and CDR2 is FNYEAQ (reference sequence). CDR3 sequence: CASSPGLAGTTATQYF. The CDR3 bases are TGTGCCAGCAGCCCGGGACTAGCGGGGACCACGGCCACGCAGTATTTT.

This chain links TRBV29-1 with TRBJ1-1; 9 bases are shared with TRBD1. Germline CDR1 reads SQVTM; CDR2 reads ANQGSEA. CDR3 length: 17 amino acids. The J segment lost 0 bases and the V segment lost 5 bases, leaving 13 bases of the junction unmatched. CDR3 residues: CSVKSLYGQGMNTEAFF. The CDR3 coding sequence is TGCAGCGTTAAAAGTCTCTACGGACAGGGGATGAACACTGAAGCTTTCTTT.

This chain uses TRBV2 with TRBJ2-1; D perhaps matches TRBD2 (8 bases). Germline V gene data show CDR1 as SNHLY and CDR2 as FYNNEI. V lost 7 bases and J 6 bases, leaving 19 bases between the germline ends. The CDR3 totals 15 residues. The CDR3 DNA sequence: TGTGCCAGCACAAGACAGGGCCTAGCGGGCAATGAGCAGTTCTTC. Protein product: CASTRQGLAGNEQFF.

The chain has TRBV18 and TRBJ2-1, with D unclear. This CDR3 is built from 14 residues. The germline V gene encodes CDR1 KGHSH and CDR2 LQKENI. With 2 bases removed from V and 9 bases from J, the gap between germline ends came to 14 bases. CDR3 in DNA: TGTGCCAGCTCACCAGAGTTTGCCTCGGGTGAGCAGTTCTTC. As protein: CASSPEFASGEQFF. Complete variable domain (other parts from reference TRBV18 and TRBJ2-1): NAGVMQNPRHLVRRRGQEARLRCSPMKGHSHVYWYRQLPEEGLKFMVYLQKENIIDESGMPKERFSAEFPKEGPSILRIQQVVRGDSAAYFCASSPEFASGEQFFGPGTRLTVL.

The rearrangement joins TRBV4-1 to TRBJ1-2; 10 nucleotides align to TRBD1. The CDR3 sequence is 16 residues long. V was clipped by 5 bases and J by 4 bases; unmatched bases: 10. Germline V CDR1 and CDR2: MGHRA, YSYEKL. The CDR3 loop reads CASSVSTGQGFYGYTF. Here the CDR3 DNA reads TGCGCCAGCAGCGTCAGTACGGGACAGGGGTTCTATGGCTACACCTTC.

The chain carries TRBV3-1 (or the pseudogene TRBV3-2) and TRBJ1-2, with no clear D. This CDR3 has 16 residues. V gave up 4 bases and J gave up 0 bases, with 15 bases separating them. Germline CDR1 is LGHDT and CDR2 is YNNKEL (reference sequence). The CDR3 nucleotides read TGTGCCAGCAGCCTAAGCCGCACGCGGGCTAACTATGGCTACACCTTC. This codes for CASSLSRTRANYGYTF.

The V and J genes are TRBV5-1 and TRBJ2-7, with D unresolved. Trimming pared 0 bases from V and 3 bases from J, leaving 4 bases between. CDR3 size: 12 residues. CDR1 and CDR2 from the germline V gene are SGHRS and YFSETQ. The CDR3 loop is CASSLDGYEQYF. CDR3 coding DNA: TGCGCCAGCAGCTTGGACGGCTACGAGCAGTACTTC.